This T cell receptor (beta chain) was obtained from a study of blood T cell repertoires in COVID-19. Germline V gene data show CDR1 as SGHKS and CDR2 as YYEKEE (reference sequence). The CDR3 has 15 residues. Germline trimming cut 3 bases from V and 6 bases from J; bases unmatched to any gene: 7. Sequencing was performed with immunoSEQ multiplex PCR; in TCRdb, only in-frame clones are kept and a portion is missing. The sample carries more than 15,000 clones, about 85% recorded once. This receptor was taken from a human donor with active COVID-19. The donor label of this sample is uncertain. V usage is TRBV5-5 and J usage is TRBJ2-7; 12 bases agree with TRBD2. Sequenced material: peripheral blood. The CDR3 region is CASSYPSGRASEQYF. For the CDR3, the DNA is TGTGCCAGCAGCTACCCTAGCGGGAGGGCCTCCGAGCAGTACTTC.